These T cell receptor beta chains were read from a single sample in a study of T cell responses to AZD1222 COVID-19 vaccine. Repertoires were generated with immunoSEQ multiplex PCR, while TCRdb's copy carries only in-frame clones and drops some. The sample has about 190,000 clones; more than 75% are singletons. Specimen: peripheral blood, collected on day 0 of MenACWY control vaccination. The receptors here all came from an adult in good health. The conserved cysteine and the conserved F or W are not part of the CDR3 here. The order of the fields is V gene, CDR3 protein.

TRBV28 | ASRPRGTGREKLF
TRBV9 | ASSPRAATNEKLF
TRBV7-8 | ASSGDGGTQLF
TRBV10-3 | AISELASYNEQF
TRBV7-8 | ASSRGRDFSYEQY
TRBV6-4 | ASKKDSNSPLH
TRBV28 | ASSPRPQGGNQPQH
TRBV28 | ASSPTDGLRGEQY
TRBV3-1/TRBV3-2 | ASSPLGHGYT
TRBV5-4 | ASSVDRGGTEAF
TRBV15 | ATSRDANTEAF
TRBV28 | ASSKPGGSYGYT
TRBV27 | ASSQTSGAYEQY
TRBV3-1/TRBV3-2 | ASSQKGAYSTDTQY